What follows is one T cell receptor (beta chain) and its context. Its antigen is still unknown. V was cut by 3 bases and J by 8 bases, with 10 bases left in between. CDR1 SGHRS and CDR2 YFSETQ come from the germline V gene. The CDR3 sequence is 12 residues long. This record belongs to a study of CD8 T cells in ankylosing spondylitis. Quantitative 5'-RACE with molecular barcodes produced the TCR beta libraries. TCRdb re-analysed the 5' RACE reads in MiXCR, keeping a single row per CDR3 protein. The profile shows fewer than 750,000 distinct CDR3 sequences, about 20% of them singletons. General study findings and limits: Disease-linked clones reportedly showed significant enrichment in matched ankylosing spondylitis synovial fluid. Clones that were linked to disease were CD8+ and were relatively rare in peripheral blood. A TCR beta motif of several highly homologous variants appeared characteristic of ankylosing spondylitis blood.

The sample taken for sequencing was blood, either unsorted or a sorted T cell fraction (not recorded which). This chain links TRBV5-1 with TRBJ2-3, with no clear D. This sequence was found in a male donor with ankylosing spondylitis. The CDR3 nucleotides read TGCGCCAGCAGCTCCACCTCCGGTACGCAGTATTTT. Translated, it gives CASSSTSGTQYF.